This T cell receptor (beta chain) was documented in a study of cytomegalovirus exposure and HLA in healthy donors. Study information: Most donors, roughly 77% of approximately 400 genotyped, fell in the Caucasian-associated ancestry cluster. Regarding the study as a whole: Rarity held for most TCR sequences, but there were some public TCRs that occurred in many donors. When a later analysis was performed, an Asian-associated ancestry cluster reportedly had fewer N-insertions than the roughly 630-donor mean. From TCR beta sequences, most subjects' HLA-A and HLA-B alleles were reportedly predicted accurately.

Germline CDR1 and CDR2: SNHLY and FYNNEI. The CDR3 consists of 18 residues. After removal of 4 bases from V and 2 bases from J, the junction contained 12 bases not matched to a gene. About this clone itself: The antigen is unknown.

Primers for the PCR totalled 60 Vbeta and 13 Jbeta. TCRdb's table, derived via immunoSEQ multiplex PCR, lists solely in-frame clones and lacks some. In all, the sample yields 150,000 to 200,000 clones. The receptor's source is a woman aged 60-75 years in good health and CMV-seronegative. Sequencing used PBMCs. The V call is TRBV2, the J call TRBJ1-5, with 9 bases lining up with TRBD1. The CDR3 loop is CASSVTATGGAGNQPQHF. The DNA for the CDR3 is TGTGCCAGCAGTGTCACTGCTACAGGGGGCGCCGGCAATCAGCCCCAGCATTTT.